This T cell receptor (beta chain) was profiled in a study of T cell responses to AZD1222 COVID-19 vaccine. Broader study findings: Only five to seven AZD1222 recipients tested seropositive at baseline. Spike-specific TCR breadth and depth went up after people got two AZD1222 doses. Nearly half of unique spike-specific TCRs reportedly avoided B.1.351 and B.1.1.7 mutated regions. Repertoire samples came only from after the peak T cell response.

To note about this clone: Its antigen is as yet unknown.

Using immunoSEQ multiplex PCR, the repertoire was profiled, and TCRdb retains in-frame clones only, with some absent. The repertoire holds about 140,000 clones, with 90% as singletons. The CDR3 sequence is 16 residues long. Trimming took 3 bases from V and 0 from J, leaving 12 bases between them. The germline V gene has CDR1 ENHRY and CDR2 SYGVKD. This specimen consisted of peripheral blood, obtained on day 0 of AZD1222 vaccination. This receptor was taken from an adult in good health. This sequence joins TRBV10-3 and TRBJ1-3; TRBD1 is a possible D gene (5 bases). CDR3 loop: CAISDSSGRSGNTIYF. In DNA form, the CDR3 reads TGTGCCATCAGTGATTCATCGGGGCGCTCTGGAAACACCATATATTTT.